This T cell receptor (beta chain) was captured in a study of early T cells in non-severe SARS-CoV-2 infection. Germline trimming cut 6 bases from V and 8 bases from J; bases unmatched to any gene: 9. Germline CDR1 reads KGHSH; CDR2 reads LQKENI. This CDR3 has 15 residues. Unique molecular identifiers were added to individual cDNA molecules. TCRdb analysed the 5' RACE reads with MiXCR anew, one entry per CDR3 protein. The sample shows approximately 77,000 distinct CDR3 sequences, 9.5% to 15% of them seen only once. In its sample, this clonotype was seen a few times. This receptor was identified in an adult who was a healthcare worker with PCR-confirmed SARS-CoV-2 infection or an uninfected control (not recorded which). The sequenced sample consisted of whole blood. The V and J genes are TRBV18 and TRBJ2-1, with 11 bases aligning to TRBD2. DNA of the CDR3: TGTGCCAGCTCTCAGACTAGCGGGAATGCACATGAGCAGTTCTTC. It yields the protein CASSQTSGNAHEQFF.